This record concerns one TCR beta chain sequence. Its antigen is not identified. The data originate from a study of cytomegalovirus exposure and HLA in healthy donors. Findings of the study overall: Reports state that TCR beta sequences accurately predicted most subjects' HLA-A and HLA-B alleles.

PCR involved 60 Vbeta and 13 Jbeta primers. Libraries were prepared by immunoSEQ multiplex PCR; TCRdb keeps only in-frame clonotypes and omits some of them. The table has roughly 90,000 clones, about four fifths seen once. V lost 6 bases and J lost 3, with 9 bases in between. The CDR3 contains 12 residues. Germline lookup yields CDR1 SEHNR and CDR2 FQNEAQ (reference sequence). The chain has TRBV7-9 and TRBJ2-7; D gene unclear. Sequencing used PBMCs. The sequence was obtained from a man under 40 in good health and CMV-seropositive. The CDR3 sequence is CASSQSHYEQYF. The CDR3 nucleotides are TGTGCCAGCAGTCAATCCCACTACGAGCAGTACTTC.